This passage covers 8 T cell receptor beta chains from one sample sequenced in a study of shared clonotypes between healthy human individuals. Clones were sequenced by immunoSEQ multiplex PCR, and TCRdb holds only the in-frame ones, with some missing. This table holds 600,000 to 700,000 clones, about three quarters found once. Sequenced: memory CD4+ T cells sorted from blood. Stated subset: CD45RA-negative fraction. All receptors come from a woman aged 25-40 years in good health.

This chain connects TRBV7-9 to TRBJ2-7; 9 nucleotides match TRBD1. Germline V CDR1 and CDR2: SEHNR, FQNEAQ (reference sequence). The V gene end was trimmed by 1 base and the J gene end by 7 bases; junction bases not matched to a gene: 5. CDR3 length equals 14 residues. The CDR3 spells CASSLGGQGQEQYF. The CDR3 region has the DNA TGTGCCAGCAGCTTAGGGGGACAGGGCCAGGAGCAGTACTTC.

A single count supports this clone. V usage is TRBV27 and J usage is TRBJ2-1; D is unclear. Germline V gene lookup returns CDR1 MNHEY and CDR2 SMNVEV (reference sequence). Trimming removed 3 bases at V and 8 bases at J, with 11 bases between. The CDR3 runs 13 residues. The CDR3 sequence is CASSFKDRDEQFF. DNA of the CDR3: TGTGCCAGCAGTTTTAAGGATCGAGATGAGCAGTTCTTC.

This clone has only a few counts. The chain is built from TRBV21-1 and TRBJ1-1; TRBD1 is the table's D call, not checked against the DNA. TRBV21-1 is given as a pseudogene. This CDR3 has 16 residues. The CDR3 spells CASSPSDRPMNTEAFF. DNA of the CDR3: TGTGCCAGCAGTCCCTCGGACAGACCCATGAACACTGAAGCTTTCTTT.

The chain uses TRBV28 and TRBJ1-2; D not resolved. Germline V gene lookup returns CDR1 MDHEN and CDR2 SYDVKM. V was clipped by 6 bases and J by 5 bases, with 13 bases between them. The length of the CDR3 is 13 residues. CDR3 coding DNA: TGTGCCAGCAGGGCGCCGGACCAGTATGGCTACACCTTC. This gives the protein CASRAPDQYGYTF.

The rearrangement links TRBV27 to TRBJ2-1; tentatively, D is TRBD1 (6 bases). Germline V CDR1 and CDR2: MNHEY, SMNVEV (reference sequence). V gave up 6 bases and J gave up 12 bases, with 15 bases separating them. CDR3 length equals 12 residues. CDR3 loop: CASRNTGSGQFF. The CDR3 region has the DNA TGTGCCAGCAGGAACACAGGGTCAGGGCAGTTCTTC.

V usage is TRBV2 and J usage is TRBJ1-5; no definite D call. V was shortened by 2 bases and J by 10 bases, with 15 bases between the two germline ends. The V gene's germline CDR1 is SNHLY and CDR2 FYNNEI. CDR3 length equals 14 residues. CDR3 amino acids: CASSESRTQRPQHF. CDR3 sequence (DNA): TGTGCCAGCAGTGAAAGTAGAACTCAAAGACCCCAGCATTTT.

The chain carries TRBV5-1 and TRBJ2-2, with D perhaps TRBD2 (5 bases). V was cut by 5 bases and J by 8 bases, with 19 bases left in between. This CDR3 comprises 15 residues. Germline loops: CDR1 SGHRS, CDR2 YFSETQ. The CDR3 sequence is CASRNPLVWTGELFF. The CDR3 coding sequence is TGCGCCAGCAGAAACCCTTTGGTCTGGACTGGGGAGCTGTTTTTT.

V usage is TRBV5-1 and J usage is TRBJ2-7, with 7 bases identical to TRBD2. The V gene's germline CDR1 is SGHRS and CDR2 YFSETQ. This CDR3 spans 16 amino acids. With 7 bases clipped from V and 3 bases from J, the junction kept 16 bases outside the gene matches. This chain's CDR3 is CASAPTWGGASYEQYF. DNA of the CDR3: TGCGCCAGCGCCCCGACTTGGGGAGGGGCGAGCTACGAGCAGTACTTC.